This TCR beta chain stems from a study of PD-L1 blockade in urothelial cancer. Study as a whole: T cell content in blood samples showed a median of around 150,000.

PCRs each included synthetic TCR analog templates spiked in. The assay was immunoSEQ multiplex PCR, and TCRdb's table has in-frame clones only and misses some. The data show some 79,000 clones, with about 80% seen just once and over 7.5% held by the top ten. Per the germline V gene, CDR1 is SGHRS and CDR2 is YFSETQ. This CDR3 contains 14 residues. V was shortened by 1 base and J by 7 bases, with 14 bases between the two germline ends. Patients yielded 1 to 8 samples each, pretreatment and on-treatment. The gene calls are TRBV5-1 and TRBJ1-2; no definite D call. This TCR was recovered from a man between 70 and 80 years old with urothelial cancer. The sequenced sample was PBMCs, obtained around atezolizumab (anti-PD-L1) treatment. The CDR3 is CASSLLAGSSGYTF. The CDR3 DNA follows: TGCGCCAGCAGCTTGCTGGCTGGGAGTAGTGGCTACACCTTC. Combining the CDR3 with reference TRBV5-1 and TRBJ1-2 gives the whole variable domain KAGVTQTPRYLIKTRGQQVTLSCSPISGHRSVSWYQQTPGQGLQFLFEYFSETQRNKGNFPGRFSGRQFSNSRSEMNVSTLELGDSALYLCASSLLAGSSGYTFGSGTRLTVV.